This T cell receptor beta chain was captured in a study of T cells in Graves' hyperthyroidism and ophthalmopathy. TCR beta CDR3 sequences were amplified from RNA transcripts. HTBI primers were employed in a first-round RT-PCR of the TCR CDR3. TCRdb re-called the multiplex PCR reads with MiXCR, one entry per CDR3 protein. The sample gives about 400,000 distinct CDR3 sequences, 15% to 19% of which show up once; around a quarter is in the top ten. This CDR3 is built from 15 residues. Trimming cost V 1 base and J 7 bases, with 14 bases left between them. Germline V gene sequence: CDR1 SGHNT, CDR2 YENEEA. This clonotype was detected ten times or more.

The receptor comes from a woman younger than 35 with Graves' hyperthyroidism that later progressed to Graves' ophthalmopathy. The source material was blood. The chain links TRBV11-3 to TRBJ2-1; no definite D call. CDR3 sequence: CASSLGVLSSNEQFF. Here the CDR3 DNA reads TGTGCCAGCAGCTTAGGCGTTCTTAGCTCAAATGAGCAGTTCTTC.